This TCR beta chain was identified during a study of OX40 agonist ivuxolimab in advanced cancers. Measured with immunoSEQ multiplex PCR; TCRdb has only the in-frame clones, and not every one. The table includes 71,000 or so clones, about 93% detected once. The germline V and J ends were trimmed by 2 bases and 4 bases, with 21 bases remaining between them. This CDR3 contains 18 residues. Germline-derived CDR1 and CDR2 are SGHVS and FNYEAQ. The gene calls are TRBV7-6 and TRBJ1-5; D remains unclear. This clonotype originated in an adult with an advanced solid tumor such as melanoma, head and neck, liver or kidney cancer. Specimen: CD4+ or CD8+ T cells sorted from blood, collected in a trial of the OX40 agonist ivuxolimab. Here the CDR3 DNA reads TGTGCCAGCAGCTTAATCAAGCCCATGGTCCCCCCGAATCAGCCCCAGCATTTT. It encodes CASSLIKPMVPPNQPQHF.